This is a list of T cell receptor beta chains from one sample in a study of blood T cell repertoires in COVID-19. Assay: immunoSEQ multiplex PCR; the TCRdb copy retains only in-frame clones and omits some. The sample holds around 130,000 clones, approximately 84% seen once. Sequencing was carried out using peripheral blood. The receptors were gathered from a man between 65 and 79 years old with acute or convalescent COVID-19. CDR3s include the opening cysteine and the closing phenylalanine or tryptophan. Each record gives: clone size, V gene, J gene, D gene, CDR3 protein, CDR3 DNA. The D gene is left open where the match is weak. Size tells how often a clone was seen (once, few, many) or the class of an expanded clone, and some rows leave it out.

size: once; V: TRBV29-1; J: TRBJ2-3; D: TRBD2; CDR3: CSVEDRLAGTDTQYF; DNA: TGCAGCGTTGAAGATCGGCTAGCGGGTACAGATACGCAGTATTTT
size: .; V: TRBV29-1; J: TRBJ2-7; D: TRBD1; CDR3: CSVEKDRGSEQYF; DNA: TGCAGCGTTGAAAAAGACAGGGGGTCCGAGCAGTACTTC
size: .; V: TRBV12-3/TRBV12-4; J: TRBJ2-2; D: .; CDR3: CASSSIGELFF; DNA: TGTGCCAGCAGTTCTATCGGGGAGCTGTTTTTT
size: .; V: TRBV3-1/TRBV3-2; J: TRBJ2-7; D: .; CDR3: CASSQSVDYEQYF; DNA: TGTGCCAGCAGCCAATCGGTAGACTACGAGCAGTACTTC
size: .; V: TRBV5-6; J: TRBJ2-1; D: TRBD2; CDR3: CASSLTSGGRNEQFF; DNA: TGTGCCAGCAGCTTGACTAGCGGGGGGCGGAATGAGCAGTTCTTC
size: .; V: TRBV15; J: TRBJ1-2; D: TRBD1; CDR3: CATSRGSDRGGRGGYTF; DNA: TGTGCCACCAGCAGGGGATCCGACAGGGGAGGGAGGGGTGGCTACACCTTC
size: .; V: TRBV7-3; J: TRBJ2-3; D: TRBD2; CDR3: CASSFGTTGLDTQYF; DNA: TGTGCCAGCAGCTTTGGGACTACCGGGCTAGATACGCAGTATTTT
size: .; V: TRBV10-2; J: TRBJ2-1; D: TRBD2; CDR3: CASSDPAGGPLDEQFF; DNA: TGCGCCAGCAGTGATCCAGCGGGGGGCCCCCTCGATGAGCAGTTCTTC
size: .; V: TRBV4-1; J: TRBJ1-2; D: TRBD1; CDR3: CASSQTGGANYGYTF; DNA: TGCGCCAGCAGCCAGACAGGGGGCGCGAACTATGGCTACACCTTC
size: once; V: TRBV11-2; J: TRBJ2-7; D: TRBD1; CDR3: CASSLNAGDRGKQYF; DNA: TGTGCCAGCAGCTTAAACGCAGGAGACAGGGGGAAGCAGTACTTC
size: .; V: TRBV2; J: TRBJ1-2; D: .; CDR3: CASTTTRGGYTF; DNA: TGTGCCAGCACCACCACTCGGGGTGGCTACACCTTC
size: once; V: TRBV3-1/TRBV3-2; J: TRBJ1-2; D: .; CDR3: CASSEGSWGYTF; DNA: TGTGCCAGCAGCGAAGGGAGTTGGGGCTACACCTTC
size: .; V: TRBV7-2; J: TRBJ2-2; D: TRBD2; CDR3: CASSPMGAGAGGELFF; DNA: TGTGCCAGCAGCCCCATGGGAGCGGGGGCGGGCGGGGAGCTGTTTTTT
size: .; V: TRBV24-1; J: TRBJ2-7; D: .; CDR3: CATSASTGTYEQYF; DNA: TGTGCCACCAGTGCCTCGACAGGTACCTACGAGCAGTACTTC
size: .; V: TRBV12-5; J: TRBJ2-3; D: .; CDR3: CASGLVVGATHTQYF; DNA: TGTGCTAGTGGTTTGGTAGTGGGGGCCACGCATACGCAGTATTTT
size: few; V: TRBV5-1; J: TRBJ1-1; D: TRBD1; CDR3: CASSRGTGGTEAFF; DNA: TGCGCCAGCAGCCGCGGGACAGGGGGGACTGAAGCTTTCTTT
size: .; V: TRBV5-1; J: TRBJ2-5; D: .; CDR3: CASSRGSRKETQYF; DNA: TGCGCCAGCAGCCGGGGGTCGAGGAAAGAGACCCAGTACTTC